A selection of T cell receptor beta chains follows, all from one sample in a study of blood T cell repertoires in COVID-19. Sequencing used immunoSEQ multiplex PCR; TCRdb keeps in-frame clones, though not all of them. The sample shows some 50,000 clones, around 88% of them seen only once. The sequenced sample was peripheral blood. The receptors come from a woman aged 80 or over with acute or convalescent COVID-19. Both conserved end residues are part of each CDR3. The D gene is left open where the match is weak. Clone size is stated in some rows and not others, as once, few, many or a class when expanded.

j_gene: TRBJ1-5; abundance: .; d_gene: TRBD1; v_gene: TRBV7-9; CDR3nt: TGTGCCAGTAAAGGACAGGGTAGCAATCAGCCCCAGCATTTT; CDR3aa: CASKGQGSNQPQHF
j_gene: TRBJ1-1; abundance: .; d_gene: .; v_gene: TRBV6-2/TRBV6-3; CDR3nt: TGTGCCAGCAGTTACTCGTTTCAGTTAGCCGAAGCTTTCTTT; CDR3aa: CASSYSFQLAEAFF
j_gene: TRBJ1-2; abundance: .; d_gene: TRBD1; v_gene: TRBV27; CDR3nt: TGTGCCAGCAGATTTGGCGGGACAGACTATGGCTACACCTTC; CDR3aa: CASRFGGTDYGYTF
j_gene: TRBJ1-1; abundance: .; d_gene: TRBD1; v_gene: TRBV9; CDR3nt: TGTGCCAGCAGCGTAGGCTTAGACAGGGTCACTGAAGCTTTCTTT; CDR3aa: CASSVGLDRVTEAFF
j_gene: TRBJ1-1; abundance: .; d_gene: .; v_gene: TRBV19; CDR3nt: TGTGCCAGTGTGAACTTCGGGGGGAACACTGAAGCTTTCTTT; CDR3aa: CASVNFGGNTEAFF
j_gene: TRBJ1-1; abundance: .; d_gene: TRBD1; v_gene: TRBV7-6; CDR3nt: TGTGCCAGCAGCTCGACCAGGGGACAGGGGAGTACTGAAGCTTTCTTT; CDR3aa: CASSSTRGQGSTEAFF
j_gene: TRBJ2-2; abundance: .; d_gene: TRBD2; v_gene: TRBV3-1/TRBV3-2; CDR3nt: TGTGCCAGCAGCCCCGTAGCGGGGGGGAACACCGGGGAGCTGTTTTTT; CDR3aa: CASSPVAGGNTGELFF
j_gene: TRBJ1-3; abundance: .; d_gene: .; v_gene: TRBV15; CDR3nt: TGTGCCACCAGCAGAGCCGGGGGACCCTCTGGAAACACCATATATTTT; CDR3aa: CATSRAGGPSGNTIYF
j_gene: TRBJ1-2; abundance: .; d_gene: TRBD1; v_gene: TRBV3-1/TRBV3-2; CDR3nt: TGTGCCAGCAGCCCCCGGGACAGGGGTGGTGGCTACACCTTC; CDR3aa: CASSPRDRGGGYTF
j_gene: TRBJ2-3; abundance: .; d_gene: .; v_gene: TRBV5-4; CDR3nt: TGTGCCAGCAGCTTGGTCGGGAGCACAGATACGCAGTATTTT; CDR3aa: CASSLVGSTDTQYF
j_gene: TRBJ2-7; abundance: once; d_gene: .; v_gene: TRBV12-5; CDR3nt: TGTGCTAGTGGGAAAGGGGGTAGGTACGAGCAGTACTTC; CDR3aa: CASGKGGRYEQYF
j_gene: TRBJ2-5; abundance: .; d_gene: .; v_gene: TRBV29-1; CDR3nt: TGCAGCGTTGGGGAGCCACAAGAGACCCAGTACTTC; CDR3aa: CSVGEPQETQYF
j_gene: TRBJ1-3; abundance: .; d_gene: TRBD1; v_gene: TRBV14; CDR3nt: TGTGCCAGCAGCCAAGTGCGGCAGGGGGCTGGAAACACCATATATTTT; CDR3aa: CASSQVRQGAGNTIYF
j_gene: TRBJ1-6; abundance: .; d_gene: TRBD1; v_gene: TRBV24-1; CDR3nt: TGTGCCACCAGTGAAGGACAGGGCGCCCATAATTCACCCCTCCACTTT; CDR3aa: CATSEGQGAHNSPLHF
j_gene: TRBJ1-3; abundance: .; d_gene: TRBD1; v_gene: TRBV5-1; CDR3nt: TGCGCCAGCAGCCGCACGGGACAGGGGGAGGACACCATATATTTT; CDR3aa: CASSRTGQGEDTIYF
j_gene: TRBJ2-1; abundance: once; d_gene: .; v_gene: TRBV29-1; CDR3nt: TGCAGCGTTGAAGATTATCTGACACCTGAGCAGTTCTTC; CDR3aa: CSVEDYLTPEQFF
j_gene: TRBJ2-3; abundance: .; d_gene: TRBD1; v_gene: TRBV3-1/TRBV3-2; CDR3nt: TGTGCCAGCAGCCAAGATCGTGGACAGGGGTTAAACGGAGATACGCAGTATTTT; CDR3aa: CASSQDRGQGLNGDTQYF
j_gene: TRBJ2-2; abundance: .; d_gene: TRBD2; v_gene: TRBV19; CDR3nt: TGTGCCAGTAGCAACGGGGGGGCCTCCTCCGGGGAGCTGTTTTTT; CDR3aa: CASSNGGASSGELFF
j_gene: TRBJ1-1; abundance: once; d_gene: .; v_gene: TRBV11-2; CDR3nt: TGTGCCAGCAGCTTAGACCAACAGGGAATGGGCACTGAAGCTTTCTTT; CDR3aa: CASSLDQQGMGTEAFF
j_gene: TRBJ1-4; abundance: .; d_gene: TRBD1; v_gene: TRBV7-2; CDR3nt: TGTGCCAGCCGAGACAGGGGAGGCTCGGCTGAAAAACTGTTTTTT; CDR3aa: CASRDRGGSAEKLFF
j_gene: TRBJ2-2; abundance: .; d_gene: TRBD2; v_gene: TRBV3-1/TRBV3-2; CDR3nt: TGTGCCAGCAGCCCTAGACAGCGGGGGGCCGGGGAGCTGTTTTTT; CDR3aa: CASSPRQRGAGELFF
j_gene: TRBJ1-2; abundance: .; d_gene: .; v_gene: TRBV25-1; CDR3nt: TGTGCCAGCCAGGGAGGGTTGAGAGTCCTCTACACCTTC; CDR3aa: CASQGGLRVLYTF
j_gene: TRBJ1-4; abundance: .; d_gene: TRBD1; v_gene: TRBV15; CDR3nt: TGTGCCACCAGCAGGGGCGCGACAGGGGAAGGTGAAAAACTGTTTTTT; CDR3aa: CATSRGATGEGEKLFF
j_gene: TRBJ1-6; abundance: few; d_gene: .; v_gene: TRBV5-6; CDR3nt: TGTGCCAGCAGCTCGCGGCGTTCACCCCTCCACTTT; CDR3aa: CASSSRRSPLHF
j_gene: TRBJ1-1; abundance: few; d_gene: .; v_gene: TRBV19; CDR3nt: TGTGCCACCCGAATGGGGGCCACACTGAACACTGAAGCTTTCTTT; CDR3aa: CATRMGATLNTEAFF
j_gene: TRBJ1-4; abundance: .; d_gene: .; v_gene: TRBV2; CDR3nt: TGTGCCAGCAGTGTAGAGGCAGCGATTAATGAAAAACTGTTTTTT; CDR3aa: CASSVEAAINEKLFF
j_gene: TRBJ1-1; abundance: .; d_gene: TRBD1; v_gene: TRBV4-2; CDR3nt: TGTGCCAGCAGCCAACCCGGGACAGGGGGACTTCTGAACACTGAAGCTTTCTTT; CDR3aa: CASSQPGTGGLLNTEAFF
j_gene: TRBJ2-6; abundance: .; d_gene: TRBD1; v_gene: TRBV6-6; CDR3nt: TGTGCCAGCAGTCTGCTGGGACAGGGAAGCTCTGGGGCCAACGTCCTGACTTTC; CDR3aa: CASSLLGQGSSGANVLTF
j_gene: TRBJ2-3; abundance: .; d_gene: TRBD2; v_gene: TRBV5-1; CDR3nt: TGCGCCAGCAGGGCGACTAGCGGGGCTAGCACAGATACGCAGTATTTT; CDR3aa: CASRATSGASTDTQYF
j_gene: TRBJ1-2; abundance: .; d_gene: .; v_gene: TRBV19; CDR3nt: TGTGCCAGTAGTATAGGGACCGCGGAGGGGTATGGCTACACCTTC; CDR3aa: CASSIGTAEGYGYTF
j_gene: TRBJ2-1; abundance: .; d_gene: .; v_gene: TRBV7-9; CDR3nt: TGTGCCAGCAGCACCACGACACAAACCTACAGCGAGCAGTTCTTC; CDR3aa: CASSTTTQTYSEQFF
j_gene: TRBJ2-7; abundance: few; d_gene: .; v_gene: TRBV12-3/TRBV12-4; CDR3nt: TGTGCCAGCAGTTTCAGTTCGAACGAGCAGTACTTC; CDR3aa: CASSFSSNEQYF
j_gene: TRBJ1-2; abundance: .; d_gene: .; v_gene: TRBV7-8; CDR3nt: TGTGCCAGCAGCTTAACTCATAACTATGGCTACACCTTC; CDR3aa: CASSLTHNYGYTF
j_gene: TRBJ2-3; abundance: .; d_gene: TRBD2; v_gene: TRBV9; CDR3nt: TGTGCCAGCAGCGTAGAGGGGAGCGGGGGGGCCCAAGATACGCAGTATTTT; CDR3aa: CASSVEGSGGAQDTQYF
j_gene: TRBJ1-4; abundance: .; d_gene: .; v_gene: TRBV29-1; CDR3nt: TGCAGCGTTGTAGGAGGAGATGAAAAACTGTTTTTT; CDR3aa: CSVVGGDEKLFF
j_gene: TRBJ1-2; abundance: .; d_gene: .; v_gene: TRBV6-5; CDR3nt: TGTGCCAGCAGCCGGACATCACCAAACTATGGCTACACCTTC; CDR3aa: CASSRTSPNYGYTF
j_gene: TRBJ2-5; abundance: .; d_gene: TRBD2; v_gene: TRBV27; CDR3nt: TGTGCCAGCACCGGGACTAGCGGTACTGGGACCCAGTACTTC; CDR3aa: CASTGTSGTGTQYF
j_gene: TRBJ2-7; abundance: .; d_gene: .; v_gene: TRBV5-1; CDR3nt: TGCGCCAGCAGCCTGGGGCCAGCGGACTCCTACGAGCAGTACTTC; CDR3aa: CASSLGPADSYEQYF
j_gene: TRBJ2-7; abundance: .; d_gene: .; v_gene: TRBV21-1; CDR3nt: TGTGCCAGCAGCAGGGAAAGGACAGGGGGCGGCTACGAGCAGTACTTC; CDR3aa: CASSRERTGGGYEQYF
j_gene: TRBJ1-2; abundance: once; d_gene: .; v_gene: TRBV4-1; CDR3nt: TGCGCCAGCAGCCAGACCCGGGTATATGGCTACACCTTC; CDR3aa: CASSQTRVYGYTF
j_gene: TRBJ2-1; abundance: once; d_gene: TRBD1; v_gene: TRBV6-5; CDR3nt: TGTGCCACCTCGAGGATCGCAGGGGGCGATGAGCAGTTCTTC; CDR3aa: CATSRIAGGDEQFF
j_gene: TRBJ1-1; abundance: .; d_gene: .; v_gene: TRBV7-2; CDR3nt: TGTGCCAGCAGCTTTTCCCCGGACAGAGACACTGAAGCTTTCTTT; CDR3aa: CASSFSPDRDTEAFF
j_gene: TRBJ1-5; abundance: .; d_gene: TRBD1; v_gene: TRBV7-8; CDR3nt: TGTGCCAGCAGCGCCTACAGGGGCGGTCAGCCCCAGCATTTT; CDR3aa: CASSAYRGGQPQHF
j_gene: TRBJ1-1; abundance: .; d_gene: .; v_gene: TRBV3-1/TRBV3-2; CDR3nt: TGTGCCAGCAGCCAAGCAGGAGGGTCCGCTGAAGCTTTCTTT; CDR3aa: CASSQAGGSAEAFF
j_gene: TRBJ1-1; abundance: .; d_gene: .; v_gene: TRBV18; CDR3nt: TGTGCCAGCTCACCCCGCAGGGGAGACACTGAAGCTTTCTTT; CDR3aa: CASSPRRGDTEAFF
j_gene: TRBJ1-2; abundance: .; d_gene: .; v_gene: TRBV6-5; CDR3nt: TGTGCCAGCAGTACCGCAGGGTCGGGCTATGGCTACACCTTC; CDR3aa: CASSTAGSGYGYTF
j_gene: TRBJ1-2; abundance: .; d_gene: .; v_gene: TRBV3-1/TRBV3-2; CDR3nt: TGTGCCAGCAGCCAAGCGGACAGACCACTCTATGGCTACACCTTC; CDR3aa: CASSQADRPLYGYTF
j_gene: TRBJ1-6; abundance: once; d_gene: .; v_gene: TRBV10-3; CDR3nt: TGTGCCATCAGTGGGACAGAAATCCCCCTCCACTTT; CDR3aa: CAISGTEIPLHF